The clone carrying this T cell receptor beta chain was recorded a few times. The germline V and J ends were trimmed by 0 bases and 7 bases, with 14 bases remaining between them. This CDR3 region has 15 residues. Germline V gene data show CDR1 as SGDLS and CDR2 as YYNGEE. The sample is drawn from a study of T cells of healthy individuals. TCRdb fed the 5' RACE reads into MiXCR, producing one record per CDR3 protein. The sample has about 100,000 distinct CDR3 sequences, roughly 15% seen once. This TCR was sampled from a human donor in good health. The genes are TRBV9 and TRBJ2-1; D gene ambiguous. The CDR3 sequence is CASSVVGSRGNEQFF. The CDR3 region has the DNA TGTGCCAGCAGCGTAGTGGGTAGCCGAGGTAATGAGCAGTTCTTC. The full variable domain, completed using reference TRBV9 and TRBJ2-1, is DSGVTQTPKHLITATGQRVTLRCSPRSGDLSVYWYQQSLDQGLQFLIQYYNGEERAKGNILERFSAQQFPDLHSELNLSSLELGDSALYFCASSVVGSRGNEQFFGPGTRLTVL.